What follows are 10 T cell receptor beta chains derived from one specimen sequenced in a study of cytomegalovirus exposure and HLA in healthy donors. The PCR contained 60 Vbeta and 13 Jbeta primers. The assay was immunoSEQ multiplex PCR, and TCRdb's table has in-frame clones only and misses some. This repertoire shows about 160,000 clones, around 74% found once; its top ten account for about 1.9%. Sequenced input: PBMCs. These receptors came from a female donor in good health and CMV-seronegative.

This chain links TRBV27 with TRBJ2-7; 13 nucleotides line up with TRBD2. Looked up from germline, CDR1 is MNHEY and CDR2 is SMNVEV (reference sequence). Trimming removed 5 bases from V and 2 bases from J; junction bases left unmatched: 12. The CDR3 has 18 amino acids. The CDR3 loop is CASSTSRGLAGKTYEQYF. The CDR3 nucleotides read TGTGCCAGCAGTACGAGTCGGGGACTAGCGGGGAAAACCTACGAGCAGTACTTC.

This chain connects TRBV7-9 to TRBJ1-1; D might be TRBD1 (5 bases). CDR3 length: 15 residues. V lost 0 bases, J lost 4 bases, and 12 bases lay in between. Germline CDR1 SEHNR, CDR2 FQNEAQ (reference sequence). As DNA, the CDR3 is TGTGCCAGCAGCTTAGCGTGGGGGGGAGGCACTGAAGCTTTCTTT. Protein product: CASSLAWGGGTEAFF.

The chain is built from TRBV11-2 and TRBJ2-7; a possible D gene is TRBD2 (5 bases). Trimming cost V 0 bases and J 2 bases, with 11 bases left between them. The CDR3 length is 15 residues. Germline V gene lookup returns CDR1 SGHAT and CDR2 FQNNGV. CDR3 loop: CASSLEGGRTYEQYF. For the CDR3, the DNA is TGTGCCAGCAGCTTAGAAGGCGGGCGGACCTACGAGCAGTACTTC.

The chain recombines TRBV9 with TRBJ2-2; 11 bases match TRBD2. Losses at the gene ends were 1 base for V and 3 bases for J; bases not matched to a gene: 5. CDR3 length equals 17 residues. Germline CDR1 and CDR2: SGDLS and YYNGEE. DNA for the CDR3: TGTGCCAGCAGCGTAACACTAGCGGGAGCTGACACCGGGGAGCTGTTTTTT. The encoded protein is CASSVTLAGADTGELFF.

CDR3 coding DNA: TGTGCCAGCAGTGCAGGCCGCAGCGGGGGGGTCCTAAAAGGAGAGACCCAGTACTTC. It is translated as CASSAGRSGGVLKGETQYF. The J gene is TRBJ2-5, the V gene TRBV6-1; 10 nucleotides agree with TRBD2. Germline CDR1 and CDR2: MNHNS and SASEGT. V shed 4 bases and J 4 bases; nucleotides not matched to a gene: 18. The CDR3 length is 19 residues.

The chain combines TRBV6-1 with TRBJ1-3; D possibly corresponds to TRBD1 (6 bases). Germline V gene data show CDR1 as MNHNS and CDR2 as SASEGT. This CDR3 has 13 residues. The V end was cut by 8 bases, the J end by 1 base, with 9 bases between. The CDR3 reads CASEQGSGNTIYF. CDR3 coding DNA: TGTGCCAGCGAACAGGGTTCTGGAAACACCATATATTTT.

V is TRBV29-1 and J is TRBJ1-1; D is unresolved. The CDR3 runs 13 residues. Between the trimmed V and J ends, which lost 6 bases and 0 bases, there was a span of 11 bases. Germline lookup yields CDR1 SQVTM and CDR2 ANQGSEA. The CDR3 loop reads CSVMDFMNTEAFF. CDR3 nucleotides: TGCAGCGTAATGGACTTCATGAACACTGAAGCTTTCTTT. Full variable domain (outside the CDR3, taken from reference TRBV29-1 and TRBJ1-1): SAVISQKPSRDICQRGTSLTIQCQVDSQVTMMFWYRQQPGQSLTLIATANQGSEATYESGFVIDKFPISRPNLTFSTLTVSNMSPEDSSIYLCSVMDFMNTEAFFGQGTRLTVV.

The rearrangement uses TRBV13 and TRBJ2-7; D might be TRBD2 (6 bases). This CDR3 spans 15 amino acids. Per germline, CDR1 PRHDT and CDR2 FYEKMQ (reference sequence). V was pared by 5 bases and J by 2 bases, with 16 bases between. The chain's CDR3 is CASSLGLSGTYEQYF. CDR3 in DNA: TGTGCCAGCAGCCTGGGACTTTCCGGTACCTACGAGCAGTACTTC.

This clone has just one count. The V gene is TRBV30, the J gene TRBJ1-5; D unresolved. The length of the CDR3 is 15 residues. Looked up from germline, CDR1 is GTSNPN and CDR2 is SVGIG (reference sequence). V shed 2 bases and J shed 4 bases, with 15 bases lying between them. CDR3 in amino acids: CAWSLTGFRNQPQHF. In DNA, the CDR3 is TGTGCCTGGAGTTTGACCGGGTTTCGGAATCAGCCCCAGCATTTT.

The CDR3 here is CASSFVDSNTGELFF. The CDR3 bases are TGTGCCAGCAGCTTCGTGGACAGTAACACCGGGGAGCTGTTTTTT. The V gene is TRBV7-7, the J gene TRBJ2-2, with TRBD1 as a possible D gene (6 bases). Germline V gives CDR1 SSHAT, CDR2 FNYEAQ (reference sequence). The CDR3 runs 15 residues. V shed 3 bases and J shed 2 bases, with 10 bases lying between them. The variable domain in full, completed from reference TRBV7-7 and TRBJ2-2, reads GAGVSQSPRYKVTKRGQDVTLRCDPISSHATLYWYQQALGQGPEFLTYFNYEAQPDKSGLPSDRFSAERPEGSISTLTIQRTEQRDSAMYRCASSFVDSNTGELFFGEGSRLTVL.